The 18 T cell receptor beta chains listed next were all sequenced from one sample in a study of cytomegalovirus exposure and HLA in healthy donors. The PCR ran on 60 Vbeta and 13 Jbeta primers. TCRdb's copy holds only in-frame clones and misses some; the assay was immunoSEQ multiplex PCR. The sample has about 160,000 clones, under 90% seen once. The sequenced sample was PBMCs. The receptors derive from a man aged 18 to 30 in good health and CMV-seronegative.

The chain is built from TRBV18 and TRBJ1-1; 8 bases match TRBD1. CDR1 and CDR2 (germline): KGHSH, LQKENI. The CDR3 is 14 amino acids. Trimming took 3 bases from V and 1 from J; bases not matched to a gene: 1. As DNA, the CDR3 is TGTGCCAGCTCACCCGGGACAGGGAACACTGAAGCTTTCTTT. Encoded protein: CASSPGTGNTEAFF.

The chain carries TRBV27 and TRBJ1-5; D is unresolved. The CDR3 is made up of 15 amino acids. Germline V gene sequence: CDR1 MNHEY, CDR2 SMNVEV (reference sequence). Between the trimmed V and J ends, which lost 5 bases and 2 bases, there was a span of 13 bases. CDR3 residues: CASSPNSHGNQPQHF. The CDR3 DNA sequence: TGTGCCAGCAGTCCCAACAGTCATGGCAATCAGCCCCAGCATTTT.

The chain carries TRBV9 and TRBJ2-5, with D maybe TRBD1 (5 bases). This CDR3 is 17 amino acids long. Per the germline V gene, CDR1 is SGDLS and CDR2 is YYNGEE. Deletions cut 0 bases from V and 2 bases from J, with 17 bases between. The CDR3 region is CASSVGLVQAVQETQYF. The CDR3 DNA reads as TGTGCCAGCAGCGTAGGATTGGTACAGGCAGTACAAGAGACCCAGTACTTC.

In nucleotides, the CDR3 is TGTGCCTGGTCAGGGGTCAATGAAAAACTGTTTTTT. It codes for CAWSGVNEKLFF. J is TRBJ1-4 and V is TRBV30; possibly TRBD1 for D (6 bases). This CDR3 is built from 12 residues. V was clipped by 5 bases and J by 5 bases, with 9 bases between them. Per the germline V gene, CDR1 is GTSNPN and CDR2 is SVGIG (reference sequence).

On this clone: The junction departs from germline at one end; a sequencing error may be responsible. V gene TRBV7-2 combines with J gene TRBJ2-5; D not resolved. Germline values: CDR1 SGHTA, CDR2 FQGNSA. This CDR3 has 14 residues. The CDR3: CASGLRAVQETQYF. The CDR3 DNA reads as TGTGCCAGCGGCTTACGTGCGGTCCAAGAGACCCAGTACTTC.

The chain couples TRBV30 to TRBJ1-1; possibly TRBD1 for D (5 bases). This CDR3 is 13 amino acids long. Germline assignment: CDR1 GTSNPN and CDR2 SVGIG (reference sequence). The V end lost 0 bases, the J end lost 5 bases, and 10 bases lay between the germline ends. The chain's CDR3 is CAWSVLGVTEAFF. The CDR3 DNA reads TGTGCCTGGAGTGTGTTAGGGGTGACTGAAGCTTTCTTT.

The V and J genes are TRBV28 and TRBJ2-2, with 11 nucleotides matching TRBD2. V shed 1 base and J 1 base; nucleotides not matched to a gene: 5. The CDR3 sequence is 18 residues long. The germline V gene has CDR1 MDHEN and CDR2 SYDVKM. In DNA, the CDR3 is TGTGCCAGCAGTTTATACTCTAGCGGGAGGATGAACACCGGGGAGCTGTTTTTT. Its translation: CASSLYSSGRMNTGELFF.

This chain joins TRBV4-2 and TRBJ2-3, with 9 bases aligning to TRBD1. This CDR3 contains 16 residues. Germline V CDR1 and CDR2: LGHNA, YNFKEQ. Trimming cost V 1 base and J 3 bases; bases outside gene matches: 5. CDR3 protein: CASSQGDRGRTDTQYF. The CDR3 DNA reads TGTGCCAGCAGCCAAGGAGACAGGGGGAGGACAGATACGCAGTATTTT.

The V gene is TRBV27, the J gene TRBJ2-7; tentatively, D is TRBD2 (6 bases). Deletions cut 3 bases from V and 4 bases from J, with 13 bases between. The CDR3 totals 14 residues. The germline CDR1 and CDR2 sequences are MNHEY and SMNVEV (reference sequence). CDR3 nucleotides: TGTGCCAGCAGTTTCGGTGGGAGGAGGTACGAGCAGTACTTC. Amino acid sequence: CASSFGGRRYEQYF.

The chain carries TRBV9 and TRBJ2-1, with TRBD1 matching 8 bases. From germline, CDR1 is SGDLS and CDR2 YYNGEE. V was clipped by 0 bases and J by 8 bases; unmatched bases: 10. The CDR3 contains 16 residues. The CDR3 sequence is CASSVEQGEVTHEQFF. CDR3 bases: TGTGCCAGCAGCGTAGAACAGGGGGAAGTCACACATGAGCAGTTCTTC.

Regarding this clone: One junction end does not reproduce the germline sequence, and a read error may be involved. V usage is TRBV7-9 and J usage is TRBJ1-1; no clear D. CDR1 SEHNR and CDR2 FQNEAQ come from the germline V gene (reference sequence). The CDR3 extends over 14 amino acids. This chain's CDR3 is CSSSLGQRDTEAFF. The CDR3 DNA reads TGTTCCAGCAGCTTAGGCCAGAGGGACACTGAAGCTTTCTTT.

The rearrangement uses TRBV5-6 and TRBJ2-5; weak D call: TRBD2 (5 bases). The CDR3 contains 15 residues. V shed 2 bases and J shed 5 bases, with 16 bases lying between them. Germline values: CDR1 SGHDT, CDR2 YYEEEE. The CDR3 loop reads CASSLPGKSGETQYF. CDR3 bases: TGTGCCAGCAGCTTACCGGGAAAGTCGGGGGAGACCCAGTACTTC.

The chain links TRBV30 to TRBJ2-3, with TRBD2 matching 8 bases. The germline gives CDR1 GTSNPN, CDR2 SVGIG (reference sequence). This CDR3 is 14 amino acids long. The J segment lost 5 bases and the V segment lost 8 bases, leaving 12 bases of the junction unmatched. This CDR3 is CAQAYPGRGDTQYF. The CDR3 DNA reads as TGTGCCCAGGCCTATCCCGGGAGGGGAGATACGCAGTATTTT.

The chain is built from TRBV7-6 and TRBJ2-5, with D maybe TRBD2 (5 bases). Trimming stripped 5 bases from V and 5 bases from J, with 15 bases between. The CDR3 covers 14 residues. Germline lookup yields CDR1 SGHVS and CDR2 FNYEAQ. CDR3 coding DNA: TGTGCCAGCAGCCAAGTGGTGGGAGCGGAGACCCAGTACTTC. It encodes CASSQVVGAETQYF.

This clone turned up a few times. The chain is built from TRBV7-9 and TRBJ2-5; D gene ambiguous. The V gene's germline CDR1 is SEHNR and CDR2 FQNEAQ (reference sequence). Trimming pared 1 base from V and 5 bases from J, leaving 11 bases between. This CDR3 contains 14 residues. CDR3 in amino acids: CASSLGGLRETQYF. The CDR3 nucleotides read TGTGCCAGCAGCTTAGGAGGCCTTAGGGAGACCCAGTACTTC.

The chain joins TRBV4-1 to TRBJ2-5; 12 nucleotides align to TRBD2. CDR1 is MGHRA, CDR2 YSYEKL, per germline. CDR3 length: 15 amino acids. With V trimmed by 4 bases and J by 4 bases, 4 bases remained unmatched. The CDR3 nucleotides read TGCGCCAGCAGCCGACCTAGCGGGGGGGCAGAGACCCAGTACTTC. Amino acids: CASSRPSGGAETQYF.

The rearrangement links TRBV6-1 to TRBJ2-1; D perhaps matches TRBD2 (7 bases). Germline CDR1 and CDR2: MNHNS and SASEGT. This CDR3 has 14 residues. V shed 2 bases and J shed 9 bases, with 14 bases lying between them. In DNA, the CDR3 is TGTGCCAGCAGTGAACCAGGGGAGGGAGCTGAGCAGTTCTTC. Protein sequence: CASSEPGEGAEQFF.

The chain uses TRBV6-6 and TRBJ2-3; D remains ambiguous. V was trimmed by 5 bases and J by 1 base, leaving 4 bases between them. The CDR3 runs to 12 residues. CDR1 is MNHNY and CDR2 is SVGAGI in the germline V gene (reference sequence). CDR3 nucleotide sequence: TGTGCCAGCAGTACAGGCACAGATACGCAGTATTTT. Translated, it gives CASSTGTDTQYF.